The sequence of this TCR beta chain was determined in a study of blood T cell repertoires in COVID-19. Study-wide background: The United States, Italy and Spain provided the acute and convalescent COVID-19 samples.

In the original processing: Estimated nucleated cell counts came from reference gene primer amplification. Only in-frame clones appear in the TCRdb table, and some are missing; sequencing was by immunoSEQ multiplex PCR. The D gene and trimming were derived from the DNA, and the V and J assignments and clone size from that table. Of roughly 380,000 clones in the sample, around nine tenths were seen once. This CDR3 comprises 16 residues. With 5 bases clipped from V and 0 bases from J, the junction kept 5 bases outside the gene matches. Germline V lookup: CDR1 SGHRS, CDR2 YFSETQ. Seattle-derived patients entered the study during active infection and were followed longitudinally.

The source material was peripheral blood. The clonotype was recovered from a woman between 40 and 50 years old with COVID-19, enrolled during active disease. The chain employs TRBV5-1 and TRBJ1-1; TRBD1 matches 12 bases. CDR3 bases: TGCGCCAGCAGGCCCGGGACAGGGGGCCTGAACACTGAAGCTTTCTTT. Encoded protein: CASRPGTGGLNTEAFF.